The 7 T cell receptor beta chains presented below share a single source sample, sequenced in a study of CD8 T cells in ankylosing spondylitis. General observations from the study: Among TCR beta sequences, a motif of under ten highly homologous variants appeared characteristic of ankylosing spondylitis blood.

TCRdb reanalysed the 5' RACE reads using MiXCR and keeps one entry per CDR3 protein. In the table there are roughly 440,000 distinct CDR3 sequences, roughly 18% of which are singletons. These TCRs are of unknown antigen specificity. What was sequenced was blood, either unsorted or a sorted T cell fraction (not recorded which). These receptors all come from a male donor with ankylosing spondylitis.

This clonotype was seen repeatedly, ten times or more. CDR3 DNA: TGTGCCAGCAGTTATTCTACAGGGGAAGGTACTGAAGCTTTCTTT. It translates to CASSYSTGEGTEAFF. The genes are TRBV6-5 and TRBJ1-1; 7 bases agree with TRBD1. CDR3 length equals 15 residues. Germline CDR1 MNHEY, CDR2 SVGAGI. Trimming removed 3 bases from V and 5 bases from J; junction bases left unmatched: 9.

This clonotype was observed at least ten times. At one of its ends the junction is not consistent with the germline gene, which may arise from a read error. The CDR3 coding sequence is TGCGCCAGCAGCTTAAAGGGATCCACTGAAGCTTTCTTT. Translation: CASSLKGSTEAFF. This chain connects TRBV12-3 or TRBV12-4 to TRBJ1-1; D ambiguous. This CDR3 is built from 13 residues.

This clonotype has only a few counts. This chain uses TRBV15 with TRBJ2-7; D gene ambiguous. With 0 bases removed from V and 2 bases from J, the gap between germline ends came to 23 bases. The CDR3 is 19 amino acids. CDR1 and CDR2 (germline): LNHNV, YYDKDF (reference sequence). CDR3 coding DNA: TGTGCCACCAGCAGAGATTATATTTTCGTTAACATCGGCGCCTACGAGCAGTACTTC. Translation: CATSRDYIFVNIGAYEQYF.

The gene calls are TRBV6-1 and TRBJ1-6; 10 nucleotides line up with TRBD1. This CDR3 has 15 amino acids. Germline assignment: CDR1 MNHNS and CDR2 SASEGT. The junction had 4 bases not matched to a gene; V was cut back by 4 bases and J by 7 bases. CDR3 sequence: CASSVDRGKNSPLHF. The DNA for the CDR3 is TGTGCCAGCAGTGTGGACAGGGGGAAGAATTCACCCCTCCACTTT.

Only one count was recorded for this clonotype. One end of the junction is discordant with germline, which a read error may explain. The chain uses TRBV30 and TRBJ2-2, with D perhaps TRBD1 (6 bases). This CDR3 comprises 14 residues. The germline V gene has CDR1 GTSNPN and CDR2 SVGIG (reference sequence). DNA of the CDR3: TGTGCCTGGACCGGGACAACAAACACCGGGGAGCTGTTCTTT. It encodes CAWTGTTNTGELFF. The variable domain in full, completed from reference TRBV30 and TRBJ2-2, reads SQTIHQWPATLVQPVGSPLSLECTVEGTSNPNLYWYRQAAGRGLQLLFYSVGIGQISSEVPQNLSASRPQDRQFILSSKKLLLSDSGFYLCAWTGTTNTGELFFGEGSRLTVL.

This clonotype was counted only a few times. V gene TRBV4-2 combines with J gene TRBJ2-1, with 10 bases that match TRBD2. Germline assignment: CDR1 LGHNA and CDR2 YNFKEQ. The CDR3 has 20 amino acids. Trimming removed 1 base from V and 6 bases from J; junction bases left unmatched: 18. The CDR3 sequence: CASSQVVGTSASRIGNEQFF. The CDR3 bases are TGTGCCAGCAGCCAAGTCGTCGGGACTAGCGCCTCGCGGATAGGCAATGAGCAGTTCTTC.

This chain links TRBV7-6 with TRBJ1-6; D is ambiguous. This CDR3 has 15 residues. Trimming pared 6 bases from V and 7 bases from J, leaving 16 bases between. Germline lookup yields CDR1 SGHVS and CDR2 FNYEAQ. CDR3 DNA: TGTGCCAGCAGACGCACAGATTCTCTCAATTCACCCCTCCACTTT. Amino acids: CASRRTDSLNSPLHF.